The entry below describes one TCR beta chain. This sample was included in a study of blood T cell repertoires in COVID-19. Study context: COVID-19 samples, acute and convalescent, were from the United States, Italy and Spain.

Original handling: Amplification of reference gene primers was used by the study to estimate nucleated cell counts. Libraries were prepared by immunoSEQ multiplex PCR; TCRdb keeps only in-frame clonotypes and omits some of them. Clone size and the V and J calls come from that table; the DNA yielded D and trimming. This sample has about 210,000 clones, with more than 80% found just once. Assignments of participants to cohorts depended upon their own reported clinical history. Before being deemed recovered, Cohort 3 donors had two negative PCRs, clearance, or symptom resolution. Sequencing input: PBMCs or T cells enriched from blood (not recorded which). The TCR was taken from a middle-aged man who had recovered from COVID-19.

The CDR3 spells CASSEPSAGGSSTDTQYF. CDR3 bases: TGTGCCAGCAGCGAGCCCAGTGCGGGAGGGTCTAGCACAGATACGCAGTATTTT. The chain has TRBV9 and TRBJ2-3; 9 bases are shared with TRBD2. CDR3 length equals 18 residues. Trimming took 3 bases from V and 0 from J; bases not matched to a gene: 11. Germline values: CDR1 SGDLS, CDR2 YYNGEE.